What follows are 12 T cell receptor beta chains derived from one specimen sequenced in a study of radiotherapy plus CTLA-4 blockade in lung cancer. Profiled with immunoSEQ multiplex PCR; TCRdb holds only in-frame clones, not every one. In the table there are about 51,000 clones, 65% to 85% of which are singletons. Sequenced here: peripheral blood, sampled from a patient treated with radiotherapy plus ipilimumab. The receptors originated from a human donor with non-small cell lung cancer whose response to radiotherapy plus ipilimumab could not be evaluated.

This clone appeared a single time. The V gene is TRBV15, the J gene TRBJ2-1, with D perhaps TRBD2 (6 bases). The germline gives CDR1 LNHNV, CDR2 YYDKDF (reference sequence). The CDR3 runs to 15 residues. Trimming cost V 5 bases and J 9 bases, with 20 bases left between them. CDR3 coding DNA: TGTGCCACCAGCCCGCGGGAAAAGGAGTCCGGTGAGCAGTTCTTC. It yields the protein CATSPREKESGEQFF. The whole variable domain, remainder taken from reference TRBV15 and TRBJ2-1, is DAMVIQNPRYQVTQFGKPVTLSCSQTLNHNVMYWYQQKSSQAPKLLFHYYDKDFNNEADTPDNFQSRRPNTSFCFLDIRSPGLGDTAMYLCATSPREKESGEQFFGPGTRLTVL.

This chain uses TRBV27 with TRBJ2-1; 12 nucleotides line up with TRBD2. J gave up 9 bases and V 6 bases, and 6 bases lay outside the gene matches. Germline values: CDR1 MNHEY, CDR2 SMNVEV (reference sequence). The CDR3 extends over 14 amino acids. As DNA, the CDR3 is TGTGCCAGCAGAGGACTAGCGGGAAGGGGTGAGCAGTTCTTC. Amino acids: CASRGLAGRGEQFF.

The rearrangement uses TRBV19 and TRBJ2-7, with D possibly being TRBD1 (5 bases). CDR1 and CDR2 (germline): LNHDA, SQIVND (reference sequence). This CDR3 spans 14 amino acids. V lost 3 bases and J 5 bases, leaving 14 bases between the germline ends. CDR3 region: CASSIVAGPHEQYF. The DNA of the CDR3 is TGTGCCAGTAGTATTGTTGCAGGGCCCCACGAGCAGTACTTC.

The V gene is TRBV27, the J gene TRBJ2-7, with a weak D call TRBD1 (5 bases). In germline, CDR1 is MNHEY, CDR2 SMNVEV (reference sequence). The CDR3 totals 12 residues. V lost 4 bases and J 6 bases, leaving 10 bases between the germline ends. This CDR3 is CASSSDRGEQYF. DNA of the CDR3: TGTGCCAGCAGTTCCGACAGAGGCGAGCAGTACTTC.

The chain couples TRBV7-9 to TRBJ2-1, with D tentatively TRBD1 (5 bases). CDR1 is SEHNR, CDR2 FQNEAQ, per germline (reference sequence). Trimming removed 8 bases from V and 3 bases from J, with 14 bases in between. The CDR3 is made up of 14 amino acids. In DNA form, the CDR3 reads TGTGCCAGCGGGCCTTGGGGCGACTACAATGAGCAGTTCTTC. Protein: CASGPWGDYNEQFF. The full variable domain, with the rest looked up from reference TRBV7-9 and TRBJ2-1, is DTGVSQNPRHKITKRGQNVTFRCDPISEHNRLYWYRQTLGQGPEFLTYFQNEAQLEKSRLLSDRFSAERPKGSFSTLEIQRTEQGDSAMYLCASGPWGDYNEQFFGPGTRLTVL.

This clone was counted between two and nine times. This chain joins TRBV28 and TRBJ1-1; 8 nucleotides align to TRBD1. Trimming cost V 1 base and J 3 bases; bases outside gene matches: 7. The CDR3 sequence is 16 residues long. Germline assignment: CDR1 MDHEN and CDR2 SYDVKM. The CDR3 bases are TGTGCCAGCAGTTTATTACAGGGGGGGATTTACACTGAAGCTTTCTTT. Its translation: CASSLLQGGIYTEAFF.

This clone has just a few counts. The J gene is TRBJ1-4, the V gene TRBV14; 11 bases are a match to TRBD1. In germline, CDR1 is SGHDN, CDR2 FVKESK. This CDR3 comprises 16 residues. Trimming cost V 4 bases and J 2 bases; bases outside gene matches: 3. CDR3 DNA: TGTGCCAGCAGCCTGGACAGGGGGCTCACTAATGAAAAACTGTTTTTT. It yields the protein CASSLDRGLTNEKLFF.

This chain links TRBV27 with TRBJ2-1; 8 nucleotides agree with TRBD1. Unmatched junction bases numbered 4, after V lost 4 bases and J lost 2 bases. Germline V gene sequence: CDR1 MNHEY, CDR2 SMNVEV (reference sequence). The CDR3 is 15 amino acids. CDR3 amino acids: CASSSQQGAYNEQFF. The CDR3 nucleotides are TGTGCCAGCAGTTCACAACAGGGGGCCTACAATGAGCAGTTCTTC.

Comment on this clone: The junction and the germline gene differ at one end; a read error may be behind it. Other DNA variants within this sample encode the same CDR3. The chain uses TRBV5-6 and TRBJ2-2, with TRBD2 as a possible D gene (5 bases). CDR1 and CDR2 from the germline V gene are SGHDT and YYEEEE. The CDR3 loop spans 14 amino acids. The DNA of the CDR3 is TGTGCCAGCAGCTCCGGGTTCAACACCGGGGAGTTGTTTTTT. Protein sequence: CASSSGFNTGELFF.

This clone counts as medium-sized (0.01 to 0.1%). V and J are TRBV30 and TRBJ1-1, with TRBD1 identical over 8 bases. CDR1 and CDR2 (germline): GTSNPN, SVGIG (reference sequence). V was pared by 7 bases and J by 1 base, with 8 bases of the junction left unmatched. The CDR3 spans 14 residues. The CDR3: CAFMGQGANTEAFF. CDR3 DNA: TGTGCCTTCATGGGGCAGGGGGCGAACACTGAAGCTTTCTTT.

The CDR3, as DNA: TGTGCCAGCACCTCCGGACTAGCGGGCCTTGCGGCGCAGTATTTT. Translation gives CASTSGLAGLAAQYF. V is TRBV5-4 and J is TRBJ2-3; TRBD2 matches 11 bases. The trim removed 6 bases at V and 10 bases at J, leaving 13 bases unmatched. Looked up from germline, CDR1 is SGHNT and CDR2 is YYREEE (reference sequence). The CDR3 covers 15 residues.

The CDR3 bases are TGTGCCAGCAGGGTAACAGGGGGCGGCACTGAAGCTTTCTTT. This gives the protein CASRVTGGGTEAFF. The chain joins TRBV27 to TRBJ1-1; TRBD1 matches 9 bases. The CDR3 has 14 residues. J lost 4 bases, V lost 6 bases, and 6 bases had no gene match. Germline CDR1 is MNHEY and CDR2 is SMNVEV (reference sequence).